The source of this T cell receptor (beta chain) is a study of T cells after posttransplantation cyclophosphamide (dated by TCRdb to about 2016). General notes on the study: Using TRB sequencing, the study followed how the T cell repertoire reconstituted after myeloablative bone marrow transplantation in which posttransplantation cyclophosphamide served as GVHD prophylaxis. TRB sequencing was performed on blood from all 35 or so PTCy patients with 1-year posttransplant specimens. TRA and TRB clonality were tightly correlated in 10 or so samples, so subsequent TCR analyses focused on TRB only. In 3 patients, up to about 3 additional blood samples taken between 2 and 5.2 years after transplant also underwent TRB sequencing, as did pretransplant blood from several patients. Public TRB sequences were compared against a database of over 3,600 sequences linked to responses to pathogens, tumor antigens, self-antigens and alloantigens. Samples from under 40 PTCy-treated patients and 15 to 20 related bone marrow donors of those patients were subjected to antigen receptor sequencing.

CDR1 SGHVS and CDR2 FNYEAQ were looked up in the germline V gene. Including cysteine and phenylalanine, the CDR3 has 13 amino acids. Only the CDR3 portion is preserved as DNA: 39 bases, with reading frame beginning at the first base. V sheds 5 bases and J sheds 1 base, leaving 8 bases between their ends. The treatment or condition label on this specimen signifies: high-dose cyclophosphamide on days +3 and +4 as single-agent GVHD prophylaxis. For conditioning, the PTCy patients got busulfan and fludarabine, then a related or unrelated marrow graft, followed by cyclophosphamide on days +3 and +4. The PTCy-treated patients were drawn from a prospective, multi-institutional clinical trial. Peripheral blood and bone marrow mononuclear cells were isolated by Ficoll-Hypaque density centrifugation and cryopreserved. TRB sequencing used genomic DNA with the immunoSEQ assay at survey resolution or the hsTCRB kit. The original methods were these. Initial read processing used immunoSEQ software, and repertoire analyses used the LymphoSeq R package. Clonality was computed as 1 minus normalized Shannon entropy; Gini coefficient was also calculated for each TRB dataset. Phenotypes of unsorted samples were inferred by mapping TRB sequences from sorted subsets of the recipient or donor onto the same recipient's unsorted samples. The source is immuneACCESS, and TCRdb retained only in-frame sequences with V and J called. Part of the clones is not carried over; for the studies checked, unresolved V genes explain less than half of this, and the remainder is unexplained. Clone size and the V and J calls come from that table; the DNA yielded D and trimming. This sample is represented by 6,500 to 8,000 clones, with no singletons among them. Approximately 5.2% of the sample goes to the ten largest clones.

The research as a whole found: Across over 40 patients, TRB clonality was highly associated with recipient CMV seropositivity and CMV reactivation, and diversity in PTCy patients was similar to diversity in CNI/methotrexate controls. The TRB repertoires of T cells infiltrating skin or GI tract showed only limited overlap with the TRB repertoires of T cells in blood. At 1-2 months, donor-recipient similarity was low but rose over the first year, and the later blood repertoires were often dominated by donor CD8+ memory clones.

This clone was seen at least ten times. The specificity of this receptor is unknown. It has no much larger one-base neighbor in the sample; base qualities were not kept. This TCR came from a male patient aged 30 to 40 who received an allogeneic stem cell transplant from an unrelated donor, was CMV-positive, and had acute and chronic GVHD. Some T cells may be donor cells from the graft after a transplant. This specimen was PBMCs, taken after an allogeneic stem cell transplant with post-transplant cyclophosphamide. The sequence links TRBV7-6 to TRBJ1-1; the D gene cannot be named for sure. For the CDR3, the sequence is CASSPQQNTEAFF. The DNA sequence is given as TGTGCCAGCAGCCCCCAACAGAACACTGAAGCTTTCTTT.